This T cell receptor (beta chain) was recovered during a study of cytomegalovirus exposure and HLA in healthy donors. The PCR had 60 Vbeta and 13 Jbeta primers. Libraries were prepared by immunoSEQ multiplex PCR; TCRdb keeps only in-frame clonotypes and omits some of them. The data contain some 110,000 clones, about 70% of them singletons. Germline loops: CDR1 SGHTA, CDR2 FQGTGA. The V end lost 4 bases, the J end lost 5 bases, and 10 bases lay between the germline ends. The CDR3 has 13 amino acids. In its sample, this clone was seen once. The sequence derives from a man aged 25 to 40 in good health and CMV-seronegative. The V call is TRBV7-3, the J call TRBJ2-3; tentatively, D is TRBD2 (5 bases). The specimen sequenced was PBMCs. CDR3 protein: CASSSLRGDTQYF. The CDR3 DNA is TGTGCCAGCAGCTCCCTTCGGGGAGATACGCAGTATTTT.